The subject of this entry is one T cell receptor beta chain. The sample originates from a study of CD8 T cells in Susac syndrome. The CDR3 runs to 15 residues. Germline V CDR1 and CDR2: MNHEY, SMNVEV (reference sequence). V was shortened by 0 bases and J by 2 bases, with 10 bases between the two germline ends. Random hexamers were used to reverse transcribe an amount of roughly 0.5 to 1 ug RNA. From the immunoSEQ multiplex PCR reads, TCRdb called clonotypes with MiXCR, one entry per CDR3 protein. The sample shows about 100,000 distinct CDR3 sequences, approximately 95% of them seen only once. The sequence derives from a human donor with Susac syndrome. The sequenced material came from CD8+ T cells from PBMCs. The chain combines TRBV27 with TRBJ1-2; D remains ambiguous. CDR3 coding DNA: TGTGCCAGCAGTTTATCAGCAGAGTTGAACTATGGCTACACCTTC. This encodes CASSLSAELNYGYTF.